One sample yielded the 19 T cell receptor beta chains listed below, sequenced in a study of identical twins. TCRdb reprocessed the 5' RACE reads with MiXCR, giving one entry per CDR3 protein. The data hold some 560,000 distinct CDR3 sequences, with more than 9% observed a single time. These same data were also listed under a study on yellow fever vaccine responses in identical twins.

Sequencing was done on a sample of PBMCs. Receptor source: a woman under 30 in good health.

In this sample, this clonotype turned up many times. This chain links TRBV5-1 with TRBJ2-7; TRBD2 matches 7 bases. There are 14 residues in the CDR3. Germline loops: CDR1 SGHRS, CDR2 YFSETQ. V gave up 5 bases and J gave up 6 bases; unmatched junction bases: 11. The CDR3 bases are TGCGCCAGCAGTCGTGCAGAGGGAGGGAGCGAGCAGTACTTC. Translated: CASSRAEGGSEQYF. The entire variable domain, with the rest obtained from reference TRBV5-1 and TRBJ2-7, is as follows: KAGVTQTPRYLIKTRGQQVTLSCSPISGHRSVSWYQQTPGQGLQFLFEYFSETQRNKGNFPGRFSGRQFSNSRSEMNVSTLELGDSALYLCASSRAEGGSEQYFGPGTRLTVT.

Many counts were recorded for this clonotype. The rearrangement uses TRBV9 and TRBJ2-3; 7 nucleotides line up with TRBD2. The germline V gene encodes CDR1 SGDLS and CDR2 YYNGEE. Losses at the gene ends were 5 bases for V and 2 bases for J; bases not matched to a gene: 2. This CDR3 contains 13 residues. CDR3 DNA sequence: TGTGCCAGCAGACGGGACTACACAGATACGCAGTATTTT. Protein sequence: CASRRDYTDTQYF.

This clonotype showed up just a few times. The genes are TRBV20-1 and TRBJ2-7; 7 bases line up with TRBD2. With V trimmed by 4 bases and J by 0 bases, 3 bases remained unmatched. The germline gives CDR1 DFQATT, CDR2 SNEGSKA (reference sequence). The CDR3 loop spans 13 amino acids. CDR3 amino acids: CSAIGGSSYEQYF. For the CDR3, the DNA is TGCAGTGCTATCGGGGGGAGCTCCTACGAGCAGTACTTC.

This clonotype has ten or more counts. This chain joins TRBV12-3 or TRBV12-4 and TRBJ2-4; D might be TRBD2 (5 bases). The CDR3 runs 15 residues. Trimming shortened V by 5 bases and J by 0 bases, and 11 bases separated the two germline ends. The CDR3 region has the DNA TGTGCCAGCAGTGCTCGCGGACTAGCCAAAAACATTCAGTACTTC. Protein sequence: CASSARGLAKNIQYF.

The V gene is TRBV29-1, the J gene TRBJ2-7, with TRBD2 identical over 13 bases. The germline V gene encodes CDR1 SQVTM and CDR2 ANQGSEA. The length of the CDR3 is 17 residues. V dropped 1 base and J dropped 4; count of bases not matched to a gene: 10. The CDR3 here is CSVEAPRTSGGPYEQYF. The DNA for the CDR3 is TGCAGCGTTGAAGCCCCCAGGACTAGCGGGGGCCCTTACGAGCAGTACTTC.

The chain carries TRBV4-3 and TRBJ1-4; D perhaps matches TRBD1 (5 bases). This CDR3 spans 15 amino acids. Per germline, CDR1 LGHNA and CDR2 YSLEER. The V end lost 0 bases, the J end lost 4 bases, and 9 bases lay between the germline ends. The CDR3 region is CASSQERDLNEKLFF. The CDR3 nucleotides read TGCGCCAGCAGCCAAGAGAGGGACCTTAATGAAAAACTGTTTTTT.

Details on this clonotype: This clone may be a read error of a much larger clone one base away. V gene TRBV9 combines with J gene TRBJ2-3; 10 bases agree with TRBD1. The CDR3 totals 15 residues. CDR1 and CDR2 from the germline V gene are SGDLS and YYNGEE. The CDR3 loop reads CASSVTGGTAETQYF. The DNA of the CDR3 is TGTGCCAGCAGCGTGACAGGGGGCACGGCAGAAACGCAGTATTTT. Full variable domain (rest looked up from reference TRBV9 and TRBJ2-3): DSGVTQTPKHLITATGQRVTLRCSPRSGDLSVYWYQQSLDQGLQFLIQYYNGEERAKGNILERFSAQQFPDLHSELNLSSLELGDSALYFCASSVTGGTAETQYFGPGTRLTVL.

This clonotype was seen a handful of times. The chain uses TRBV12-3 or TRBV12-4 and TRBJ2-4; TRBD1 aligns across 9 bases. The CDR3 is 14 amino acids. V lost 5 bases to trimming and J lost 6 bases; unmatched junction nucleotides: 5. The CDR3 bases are TGTGCCAGCAGTCCCCGACAGGGGGTAAACATTCAGTACTTC. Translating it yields CASSPRQGVNIQYF.

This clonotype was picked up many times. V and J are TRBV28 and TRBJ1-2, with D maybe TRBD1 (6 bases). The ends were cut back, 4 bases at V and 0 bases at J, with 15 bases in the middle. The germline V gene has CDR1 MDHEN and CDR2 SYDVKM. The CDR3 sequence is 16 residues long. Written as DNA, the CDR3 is TGTGCCAGCAGTTGGAGACAGGCAAAAGCTAACTATGGCTACACCTTC. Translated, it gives CASSWRQAKANYGYTF.

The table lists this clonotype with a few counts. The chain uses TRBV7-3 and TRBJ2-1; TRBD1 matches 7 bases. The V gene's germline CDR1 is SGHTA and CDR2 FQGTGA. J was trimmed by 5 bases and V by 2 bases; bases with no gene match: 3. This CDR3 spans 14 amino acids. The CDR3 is CASSLDRENNEQFF. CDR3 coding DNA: TGTGCCAGCAGCTTAGACAGGGAGAACAATGAGCAGTTCTTC.

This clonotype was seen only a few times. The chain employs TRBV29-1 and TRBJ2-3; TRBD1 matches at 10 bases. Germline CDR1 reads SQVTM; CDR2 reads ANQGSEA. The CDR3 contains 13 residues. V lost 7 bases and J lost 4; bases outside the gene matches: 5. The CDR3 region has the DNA TGCAGCGGTGAGGGACAGGGGTCAGATACGCAGTATTTT. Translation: CSGEGQGSDTQYF.

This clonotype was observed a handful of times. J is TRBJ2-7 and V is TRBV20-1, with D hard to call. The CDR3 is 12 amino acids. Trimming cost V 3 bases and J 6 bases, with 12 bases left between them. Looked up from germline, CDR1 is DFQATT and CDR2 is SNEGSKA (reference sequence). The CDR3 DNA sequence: TGCAGTGCTAGCTCGGAAACTGCCGAGCAGTACTTC. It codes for CSASSETAEQYF.

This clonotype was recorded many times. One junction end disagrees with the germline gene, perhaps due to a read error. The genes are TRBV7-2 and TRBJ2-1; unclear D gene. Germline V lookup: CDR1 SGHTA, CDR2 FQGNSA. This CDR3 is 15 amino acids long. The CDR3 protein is CASSLDVTGPRRPSF. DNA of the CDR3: TGTGCCAGCAGCTTAGATGTGACCGGTCCTCGAAGACCTTCTTTC.

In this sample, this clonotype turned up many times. The CDR3 DNA follows: TGTGCCAGCAGCCGGGGACTTCCCACGGGGACAGATACGCAGTATTTT. Protein sequence: CASSRGLPTGTDTQYF. This chain uses TRBV12-3 or TRBV12-4 with TRBJ2-3, with D maybe TRBD2 (6 bases). V lost 6 bases to trimming and J lost 3 bases, with 19 bases between them. The CDR3 is made up of 16 amino acids.

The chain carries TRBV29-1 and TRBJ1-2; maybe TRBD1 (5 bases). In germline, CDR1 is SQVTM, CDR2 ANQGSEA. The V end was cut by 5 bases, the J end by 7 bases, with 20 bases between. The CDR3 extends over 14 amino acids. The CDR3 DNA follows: TGCAGCGTTCCCTCAGAGAAGGGGCGGAGTGGCTACACCTTC. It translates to CSVPSEKGRSGYTF. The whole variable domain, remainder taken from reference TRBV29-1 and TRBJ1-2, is SAVISQKPSRDICQRGTSLTIQCQVDSQVTMMFWYRQQPGQSLTLIATANQGSEATYESGFVIDKFPISRPNLTFSTLTVSNMSPEDSSIYLCSVPSEKGRSGYTFGSGTRLTVV.

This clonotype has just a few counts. CDR3 in amino acids: CASSFPTPRHTDTQYF. The CDR3 region has the DNA TGTGCCAGCAGTTTCCCGACTCCCCGACACACAGATACGCAGTATTTT. This chain connects TRBV12-3 or TRBV12-4 to TRBJ2-3, with D uncertain. The CDR3 spans 16 residues. V shed 3 bases and J shed 2 bases, with 15 bases lying between them.

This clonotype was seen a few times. Here the CDR3 DNA reads TGCGCCAGCAGCCAGGGTGGACTAGCGGCTAGCACAGATACGCAGTATTTT. Translation: CASSQGGLAASTDTQYF. This chain uses TRBV4-1 with TRBJ2-3; 10 bases align to TRBD2. This CDR3 has 17 residues. Germline V gives CDR1 MGHRA, CDR2 YSYEKL. The junction had 6 bases not matched to a gene; V was cut back by 3 bases and J by 0 bases.

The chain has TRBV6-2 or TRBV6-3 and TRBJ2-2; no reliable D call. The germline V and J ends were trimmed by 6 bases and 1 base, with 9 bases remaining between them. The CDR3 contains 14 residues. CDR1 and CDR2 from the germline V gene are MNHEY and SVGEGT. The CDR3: CASRTTVNTGELFF. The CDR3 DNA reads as TGTGCCAGCAGAACTACAGTGAACACCGGGGAGCTGTTTTTT.

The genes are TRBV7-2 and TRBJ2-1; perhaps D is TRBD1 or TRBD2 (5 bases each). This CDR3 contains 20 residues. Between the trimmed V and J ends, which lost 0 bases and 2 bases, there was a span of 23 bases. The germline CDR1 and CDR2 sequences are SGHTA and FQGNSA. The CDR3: CASSLAGVEGADFTYNEQFF. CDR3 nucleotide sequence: TGTGCCAGCAGCTTAGCGGGGGTGGAAGGAGCGGACTTCACCTACAATGAGCAGTTCTTC.